The present entry profiles one T cell receptor (beta chain) with its context. Its antigen remains undetermined. Base qualities are not provided; no much larger clone lies one nucleotide away. This entry is derived from a study of shared T cell receptors in the human thymus listed by TCRdb under 2021. Regarding the study in general: The study examined how self-reactive, shared T-cell receptor alpha chains are generated in the human thymus.

The library was made by the immunoSEQ multiplex PCR assay. TCRdb re-hosts the immuneACCESS table, in-frame sequences only. Its copies lack some clones; in the studies checked, an unresolved V gene accounts for under half of them, and the cause for the rest is not known. Recorded for this sample are about 730,000 clones; 70% to 90% of them occurred a single time. The ten largest clonotypes hold under 0.012% of the sample. Separately, the same data were catalogued under a study of human thymus T cells. As the second publication notes: Donors were immunologically healthy infants undergoing open corrective cardiac surgery for congenital heart defects in Finland. Thymus tissue was collected as surgical resects that were removed during corrective cardiac surgery. Both the thymic and the peripheral blood repertoires appeared to show biased V and J gene segment usage. Highly overlapping thymic TCR repertoires among unrelated individuals were reported in the related research. TCR alpha and beta repertoires from roughly eight infant thymus samples and a few related peripheral blood samples were characterized in the study. Donor ages ranging from about 6 to 244 days were recorded, and several male and two female infants were included in the cohort. Thymocytes were mechanically released from the tissue and were stored as pellets of about 9.5-31 million cells at -70 degrees C. A QIAsymphony instrument was used to extract genomic DNA from frozen cell pellets. Using the immunoSEQ multiplex PCR assay, the TCRB and TCRAD loci were amplified from a standardized quantity of quality-controlled genomic DNA. The V(D)J region was spanned by amplicons of a length sufficient to cover the CDR3 and to identify V and J genes. The amplicons were sequenced on an Illumina platform via the commercial immunoSEQ service. Primer bias and sequencing errors were corrected as previously described, and TCRAD and TCRB were defined on the basis of the IMGT database. immunoSEQ Analyzer 3.0 and VDJTools were used for repertoire analysis, which covered basic statistics, V/J segment usage, diversity estimates, rarefaction and pairwise overlap. To estimate diversity, the Chao1, ChaoE, Efron-Thisted, Shannon and inverse Simpson indices were applied, and diversity was also estimated on datasets down-sampled to the smallest sample. Repertoire overlap was determined by strict matching of CDR3 nucleotide sequence, V gene and J gene, and Jaccard-based multidimensional scaling clustering was applied. On average, thymus samples gave 750,000 to 950,000 unique TCRB clonotypes, whereas blood samples gave around 84,000.

The sequencing input was thymocytes. The clonotype comes from a girl less than two years old with a congenital heart defect. Donor details come from another sample of the same person, matched by shared clones.

The sequenced DNA is TGCGCCAGCAGCCCTACAAAGAGAGGAGACTGGGAAGCTTTCTTT. This yields the protein CASSPTKRGDWEAFF. The rearrangement joined TRBV4-1 to TRBJ1-1; the D gene lacks a confident call. From the cysteine through the phenylalanine, the CDR3 covers 15 amino acids. Here the CDR3 DNA is all that survives: 45 bases in frame from base 1. The germline V gene supplies CDR1 MGHRA and CDR2 YSYEKL. V is shortened by 4 bases, J by 8 bases, and the region joining them spans 20 bases.